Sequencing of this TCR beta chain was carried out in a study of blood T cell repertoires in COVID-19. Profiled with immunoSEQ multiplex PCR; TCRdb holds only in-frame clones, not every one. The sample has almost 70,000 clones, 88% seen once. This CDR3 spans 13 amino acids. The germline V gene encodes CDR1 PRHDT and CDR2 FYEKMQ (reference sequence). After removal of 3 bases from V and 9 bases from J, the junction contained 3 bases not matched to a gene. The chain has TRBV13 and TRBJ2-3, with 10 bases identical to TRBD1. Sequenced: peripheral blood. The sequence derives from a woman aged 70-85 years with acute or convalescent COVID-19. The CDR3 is CASSLDRGKTQYF. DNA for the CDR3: TGTGCCAGCAGCTTGGACAGGGGGAAAACGCAGTATTTT. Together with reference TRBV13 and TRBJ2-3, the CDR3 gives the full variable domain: AAGVIQSPRHLIKEKRETATLKCYPIPRHDTVYWYQQGPGQDPQFLISFYEKMQSDKGSIPDRFSAQQFSDYHSELNMSSLELGDSALYFCASSLDRGKTQYFGPGTRLTVL.